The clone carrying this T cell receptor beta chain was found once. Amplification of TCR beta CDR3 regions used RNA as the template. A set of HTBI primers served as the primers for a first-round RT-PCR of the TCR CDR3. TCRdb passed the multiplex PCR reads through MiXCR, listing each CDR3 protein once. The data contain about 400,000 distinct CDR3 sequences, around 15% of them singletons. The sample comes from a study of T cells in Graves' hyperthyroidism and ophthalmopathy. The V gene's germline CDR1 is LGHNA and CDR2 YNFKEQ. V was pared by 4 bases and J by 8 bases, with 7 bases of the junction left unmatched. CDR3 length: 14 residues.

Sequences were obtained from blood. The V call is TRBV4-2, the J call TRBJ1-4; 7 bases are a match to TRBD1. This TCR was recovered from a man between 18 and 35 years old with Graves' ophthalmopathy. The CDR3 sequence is CASSLTGVGEKLFF. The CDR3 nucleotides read TGTGCCAGCAGCCTAACAGGGGTAGGGGAAAAACTGTTTTTT.